This TCR beta chain was found in a study of response to subunit inactivated influenza vaccine. TCRdb processed the RT-PCR reads anew with MiXCR; each CDR3 protein has one entry. The sample gives about 570,000 distinct CDR3 sequences, approximately 10% of which show up once; 10% to 13% is in the top ten. Trimming cost V 4 bases and J 4 bases, with 11 bases left between them. Germline loops: CDR1 SGHDN, CDR2 FVKESK. The CDR3 contains 15 residues. The sample holds a few counts of this clonotype. Its target is unknown. Whole-study findings and limits: Each seasonal influenza vaccination recruits few new T cells, the authors suggested.

This TCR was sampled from a man aged 45-65 years who received an inactivated influenza vaccine. The chain is built from TRBV14 and TRBJ2-6; D is uncertain. Sequencing was performed on PBMCs from blood, taken on the day of vaccination. CDR3 DNA sequence: TGTGCCAGCAGCCTCTGGGGATCCGGGGCCAACGTCCTGACTTTC. Its protein product is CASSLWGSGANVLTF.